These 4 T cell receptor beta chains share one sample of origin, sequenced in a study of blood T cell repertoires in COVID-19 (dated by TCRdb to 2018 to 2021). Library preparation employed the immunoSEQ multiplex PCR assay. Sourced from immuneACCESS, this table was stored by TCRdb with only in-frame sequences that have V and J called. A share of the clones is absent; for the studies checked, an unresolved V gene accounts for under half, and the remainder has no known explanation. The sample yields some 80,000 clones; almost 85% were counted once. Roughly 9.3% of the sample is in the top ten clones. Sequencing used peripheral blood. Receptor source: a man aged 50-59 years with COVID-19, enrolled during active disease.

This clone was seen only once. The V and J genes are TRBV19 and TRBJ1-3, with D possibly TRBD1 on 5 matching bases. The V end was cut by 0 bases, the J end by 2 bases, with 17 bases between. Germline CDR1 and CDR2: LNHDA and SQIVND (reference sequence). The CDR3 spans 18 residues. The CDR3 here is CASSIDRPGRKTGNTIYF. DNA for the CDR3: TGTGCCAGTAGTATAGATCGCCCAGGGAGGAAGACTGGAAACACCATATATTTT.

This clone occurred once. The chain uses TRBV19 and TRBJ2-5; a possible D gene is TRBD2 (5 bases). The CDR3 extends over 14 amino acids. V dropped 4 bases and J dropped 3 bases, with 12 bases sitting between them. The germline gives CDR1 LNHDA, CDR2 SQIVND (reference sequence). The CDR3 here is CASSTPGLEETQYF. Written as DNA, the CDR3 is TGTGCCAGTAGTACTCCGGGGTTGGAAGAGACCCAGTACTTC.

The chain links TRBV27 to TRBJ1-2; 9 bases line up with TRBD1. Germline assignment: CDR1 MNHEY and CDR2 SMNVEV (reference sequence). This CDR3 contains 16 residues. Germline trimming cut 2 bases from V and 4 bases from J; bases unmatched to any gene: 8. CDR3 in amino acids: CASSLNSGQGPYGYTF. The CDR3 nucleotides are TGTGCCAGCAGTTTAAACTCGGGACAGGGCCCCTATGGCTACACCTTC.

The chain couples TRBV30 to TRBJ1-5; 7 bases are a match to TRBD1. CDR1 is GTSNPN and CDR2 is SVGIG in the germline V gene (reference sequence). This CDR3 is 14 amino acids long. The V gene end was trimmed by 2 bases and the J gene end by 6 bases; junction bases not matched to a gene: 7. The CDR3 sequence: CAWSNQQGIQPQHF. The CDR3 DNA sequence: TGTGCCTGGAGTAACCAACAGGGGATTCAGCCCCAGCATTTT.